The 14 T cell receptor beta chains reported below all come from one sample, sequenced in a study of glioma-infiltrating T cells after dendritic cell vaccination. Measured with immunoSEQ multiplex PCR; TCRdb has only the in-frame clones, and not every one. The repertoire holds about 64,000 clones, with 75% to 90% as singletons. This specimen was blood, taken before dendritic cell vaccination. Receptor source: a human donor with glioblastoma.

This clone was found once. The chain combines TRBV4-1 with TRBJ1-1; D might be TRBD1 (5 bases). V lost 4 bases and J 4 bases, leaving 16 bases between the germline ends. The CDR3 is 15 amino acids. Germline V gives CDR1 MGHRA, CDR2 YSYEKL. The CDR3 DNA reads TGCGCCAGCAGCCGAGATTCGACCCAGGGCACTGAAGCTTTCTTT. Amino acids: CASSRDSTQGTEAFF.

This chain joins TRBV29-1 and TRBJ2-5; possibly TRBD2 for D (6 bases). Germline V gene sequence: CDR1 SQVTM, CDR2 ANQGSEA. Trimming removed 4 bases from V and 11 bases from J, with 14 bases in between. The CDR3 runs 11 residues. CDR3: CSVAGTGEQYF. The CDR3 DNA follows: TGCAGCGTTGCTGGCACGGGGGAGCAGTACTTC.

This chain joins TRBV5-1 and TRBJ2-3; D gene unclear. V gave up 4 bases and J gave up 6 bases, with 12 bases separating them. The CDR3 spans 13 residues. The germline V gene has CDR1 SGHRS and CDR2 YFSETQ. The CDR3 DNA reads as TGCGCCAGCAGCCGTAGCACCACGGATACGCAGTATTTT. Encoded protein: CASSRSTTDTQYF.

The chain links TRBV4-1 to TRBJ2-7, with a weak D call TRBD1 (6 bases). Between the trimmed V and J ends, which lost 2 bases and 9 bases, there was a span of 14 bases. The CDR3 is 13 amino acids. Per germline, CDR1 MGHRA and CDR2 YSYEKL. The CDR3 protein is CASSQPGTDRQYF. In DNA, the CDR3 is TGCGCCAGCAGCCAACCCGGGACGGACAGGCAGTACTTC.

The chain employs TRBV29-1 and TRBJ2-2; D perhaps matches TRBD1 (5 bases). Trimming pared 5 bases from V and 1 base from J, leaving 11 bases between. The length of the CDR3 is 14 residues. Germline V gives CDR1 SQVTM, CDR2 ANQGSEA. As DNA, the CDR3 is TGCAGCGTTAAGCCAGGGATGAACACCGGGGAGCTGTTTTTT. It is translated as CSVKPGMNTGELFF.

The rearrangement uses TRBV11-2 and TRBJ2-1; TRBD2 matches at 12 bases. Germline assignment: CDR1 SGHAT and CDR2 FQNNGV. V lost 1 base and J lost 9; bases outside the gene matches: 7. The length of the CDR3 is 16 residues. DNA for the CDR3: TGTGCCAGCAGCTTAGCGGCTAGCGGGGGGGCGGCTGAGCAGTTCTTC. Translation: CASSLAASGGAAEQFF.

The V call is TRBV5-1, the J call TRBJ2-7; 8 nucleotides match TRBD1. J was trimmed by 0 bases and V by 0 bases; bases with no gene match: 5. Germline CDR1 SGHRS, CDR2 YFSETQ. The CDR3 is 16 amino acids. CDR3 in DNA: TGCGCCAGCAGCTTGGACGTTGGGACAGGCTCCTACGAGCAGTACTTC. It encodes CASSLDVGTGSYEQYF.

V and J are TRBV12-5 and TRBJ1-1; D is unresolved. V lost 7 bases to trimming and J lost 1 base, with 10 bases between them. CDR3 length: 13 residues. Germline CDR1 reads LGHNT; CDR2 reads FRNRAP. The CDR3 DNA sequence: TGTGCTAGTGTGGCAGGCCGGAACACTGAAGCTTTCTTT. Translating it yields CASVAGRNTEAFF.

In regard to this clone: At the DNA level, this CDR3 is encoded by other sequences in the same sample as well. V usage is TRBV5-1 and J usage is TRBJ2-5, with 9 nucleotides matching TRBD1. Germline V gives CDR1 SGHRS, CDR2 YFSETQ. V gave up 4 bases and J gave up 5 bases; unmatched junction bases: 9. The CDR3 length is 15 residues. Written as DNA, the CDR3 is TGCGCCAGCAGCCGGGGACAGGGCCGTGGCGAGACCCAGTACTTC. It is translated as CASSRGQGRGETQYF.

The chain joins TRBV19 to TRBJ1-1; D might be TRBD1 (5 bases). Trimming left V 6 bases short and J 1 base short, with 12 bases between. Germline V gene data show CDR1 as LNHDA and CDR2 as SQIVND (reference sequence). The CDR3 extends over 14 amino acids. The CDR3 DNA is TGTGCCAGTAGGTTAGGGACTCCGAACACTGAAGCTTTCTTT. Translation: CASRLGTPNTEAFF. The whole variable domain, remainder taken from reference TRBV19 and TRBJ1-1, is DGGITQSPKYLFRKEGQNVTLSCEQNLNHDAMYWYRQDPGQGLRLIYYSQIVNDFQKGDIAEGYSVSREKKESFPLTVTSAQKNPTAFYLCASRLGTPNTEAFFGQGTRLTVV.

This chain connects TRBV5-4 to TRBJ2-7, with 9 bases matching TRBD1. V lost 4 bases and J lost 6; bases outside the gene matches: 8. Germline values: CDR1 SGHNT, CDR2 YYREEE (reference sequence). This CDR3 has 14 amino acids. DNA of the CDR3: TGTGCCAGCAGCCCGGACAGGGGCCTTGCCGAGCAGTACTTC. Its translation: CASSPDRGLAEQYF.

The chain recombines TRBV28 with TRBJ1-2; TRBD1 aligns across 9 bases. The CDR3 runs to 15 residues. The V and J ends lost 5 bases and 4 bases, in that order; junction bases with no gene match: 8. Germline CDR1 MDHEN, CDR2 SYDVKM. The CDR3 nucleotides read TGTGCCAGCAGTCCCCCGACAGGGGGGGGCTATGGCTACACCTTC. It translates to CASSPPTGGGYGYTF.

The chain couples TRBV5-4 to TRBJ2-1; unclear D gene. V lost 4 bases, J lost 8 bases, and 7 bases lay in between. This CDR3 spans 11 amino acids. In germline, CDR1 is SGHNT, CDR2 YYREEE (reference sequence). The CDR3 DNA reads TGTGCCAGCAGCCAACGGGATGAGCAGTTCTTC. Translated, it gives CASSQRDEQFF.

In DNA form, the CDR3 reads TGTGCCAGCTCACCTGGGCGGGACAGCGGGCAGTACTTC. Protein: CASSPGRDSGQYF. This sequence joins TRBV18 and TRBJ2-7; D is perhaps TRBD1 (7 bases). Germline V CDR1 and CDR2: KGHSH, LQKENI. Trimming pared 3 bases from V and 9 bases from J, leaving 15 bases between. The CDR3 runs to 13 residues. The entire variable domain, with the rest obtained from reference TRBV18 and TRBJ2-7, is as follows: NAGVMQNPRHLVRRRGQEARLRCSPMKGHSHVYWYRQLPEEGLKFMVYLQKENIIDESGMPKERFSAEFPKEGPSILRIQQVVRGDSAAYFCASSPGRDSGQYFGPGTRLTVT.